The 5 T cell receptor beta chains below were found in one sample sequenced in a study of blood T cell repertoires in COVID-19. The method was immunoSEQ multiplex PCR; TCRdb's version includes in-frame clones alone and lacks a portion of them. The table lists roughly 250,000 clones, 85% of them singletons, with more than 6% in the top ten. The sequencing input was peripheral blood. Every receptor here comes from a woman aged 60-75 years with active or convalescent COVID-19.

V gene TRBV6-6 combines with J gene TRBJ1-5; TRBD1 is a possible D gene (5 bases). Germline V CDR1 and CDR2: MNHNY, SVGAGI (reference sequence). Trimming shortened V by 5 bases and J by 0 bases, and 17 bases separated the two germline ends. This CDR3 contains 17 residues. CDR3 bases: TGTGCCAGCAGTCCCGTAGGGGTCGGAGTTAGCAATCAGCCCCAGCATTTT. It yields the protein CASSPVGVGVSNQPQHF.

V usage is TRBV11-3 and J usage is TRBJ2-1, with 9 bases fitting TRBD1. The CDR3 length is 15 residues. V shed 3 bases, J shed 4 bases, and the junction held 4 bases outside the gene matches. Per germline, CDR1 SGHNT and CDR2 YENEEA. Written as DNA, the CDR3 is TGTGCCAGCAGCTTTGAACAGGGGGCTTACAATGAGCAGTTCTTC. Protein product: CASSFEQGAYNEQFF.

V is TRBV10-1 and J is TRBJ2-1, with 9 bases aligning to TRBD2. Trimming took 4 bases from V and 9 from J; bases not matched to a gene: 13. CDR1 and CDR2 (germline): WNHNN, SYGVQD (reference sequence). The CDR3 is 16 amino acids. The CDR3 coding sequence is TGCGCCAGCAGTGGCGGCGGGAGGGCCCGGGGCGGTGAGCAGTTCTTC. It translates to CASSGGGRARGGEQFF.

The V and J genes are TRBV7-6 and TRBJ2-3; 9 bases fit TRBD2. The CDR3 is 19 residues long. Germline V gene data show CDR1 as SGHVS and CDR2 as FNYEAQ. The trim removed 0 bases at V and 6 bases at J, leaving 16 bases unmatched. The CDR3 loop reads CASSLALSIAGAPGDTQYF. The CDR3 DNA sequence: TGTGCCAGCAGCTTAGCCCTGTCAATAGCGGGGGCCCCGGGGGATACGCAGTATTTT.

V usage is TRBV11-2 and J usage is TRBJ1-1; 12 bases are a match to TRBD1. The CDR3 loop spans 17 amino acids. The germline V gene encodes CDR1 SGHAT and CDR2 FQNNGV. V lost 5 bases and J lost 5; bases outside the gene matches: 12. DNA for the CDR3: TGTGCCAGCAGCCCCGGGACAGGGGGCGGCCTAGGGACTGAAGCTTTCTTT. It codes for CASSPGTGGGLGTEAFF.